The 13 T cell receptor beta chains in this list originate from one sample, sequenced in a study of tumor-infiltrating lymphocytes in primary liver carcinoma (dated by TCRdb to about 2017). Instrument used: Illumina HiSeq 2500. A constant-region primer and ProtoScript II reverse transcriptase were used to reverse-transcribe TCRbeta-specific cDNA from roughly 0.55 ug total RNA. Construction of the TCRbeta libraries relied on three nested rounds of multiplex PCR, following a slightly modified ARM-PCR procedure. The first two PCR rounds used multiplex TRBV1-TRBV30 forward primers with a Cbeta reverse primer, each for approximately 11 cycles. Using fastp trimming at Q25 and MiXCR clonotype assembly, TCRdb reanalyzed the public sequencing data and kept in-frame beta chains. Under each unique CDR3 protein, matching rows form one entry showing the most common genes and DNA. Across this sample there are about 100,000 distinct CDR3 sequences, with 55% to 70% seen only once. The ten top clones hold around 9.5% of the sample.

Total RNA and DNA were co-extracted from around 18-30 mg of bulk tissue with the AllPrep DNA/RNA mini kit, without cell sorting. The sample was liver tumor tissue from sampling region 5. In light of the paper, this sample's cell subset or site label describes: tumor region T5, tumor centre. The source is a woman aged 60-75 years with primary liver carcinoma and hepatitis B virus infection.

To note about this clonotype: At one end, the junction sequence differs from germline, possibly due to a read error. CDR3 region: CSLGLAESSTDTQYF. The CDR3 nucleotides read TGCAGCCTGGGACTAGCGGAGTCTAGTACAGATACTCAGTATTTT. This chain uses TRBV29-1 with TRBJ2-3, with 11 positions matching TRBD2. The CDR3 has 15 residues. The germline gives CDR1 SQVTM, CDR2 ANQGSEA.

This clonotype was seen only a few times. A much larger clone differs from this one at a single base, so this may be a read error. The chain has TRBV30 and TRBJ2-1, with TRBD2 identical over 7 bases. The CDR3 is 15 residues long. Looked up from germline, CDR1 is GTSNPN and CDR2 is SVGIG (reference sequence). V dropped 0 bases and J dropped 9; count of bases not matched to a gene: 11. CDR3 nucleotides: TGTGCCTGGAGTGTAGGGCTAGACGGGAGGAGTGAGCAGTTCTTC. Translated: CAWSVGLDGRSEQFF.

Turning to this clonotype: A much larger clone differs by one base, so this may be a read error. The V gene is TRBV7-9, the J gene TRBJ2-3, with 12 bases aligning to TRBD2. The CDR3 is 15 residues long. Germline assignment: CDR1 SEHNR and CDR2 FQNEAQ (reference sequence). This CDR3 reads CACSSLAGGSDTQYF. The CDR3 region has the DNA TGTGCCTGCAGCTCACTAGCGGGAGGCTCAGATACGCAGTATTTT. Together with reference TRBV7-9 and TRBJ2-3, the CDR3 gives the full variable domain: DTGVSQNPRHKITKRGQNVTFRCDPISEHNRLYWYRQTLGQGPEFLTYFQNEAQLEKSRLLSDRFSAERPKGSFSTLEIQRTEQGDSAMYLCACSSLAGGSDTQYFGPGTRLTVL.

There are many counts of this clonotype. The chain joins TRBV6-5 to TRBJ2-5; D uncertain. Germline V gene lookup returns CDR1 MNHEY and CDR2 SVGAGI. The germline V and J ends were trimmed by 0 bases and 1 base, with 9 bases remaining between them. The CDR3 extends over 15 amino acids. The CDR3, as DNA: TGTGCCAGCAGTTACTCGAAAGGGTTCCAAGAGACCCAGTACTTC. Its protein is CASSYSKGFQETQYF.

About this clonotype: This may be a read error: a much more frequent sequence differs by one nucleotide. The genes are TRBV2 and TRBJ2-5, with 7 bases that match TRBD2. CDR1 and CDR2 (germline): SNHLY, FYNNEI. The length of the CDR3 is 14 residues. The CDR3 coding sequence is TGTGCCAGCAGTGGCGGGGGAGGCCAAGGGACCCAGTACTTC. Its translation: CASSGGGGQGTQYF.

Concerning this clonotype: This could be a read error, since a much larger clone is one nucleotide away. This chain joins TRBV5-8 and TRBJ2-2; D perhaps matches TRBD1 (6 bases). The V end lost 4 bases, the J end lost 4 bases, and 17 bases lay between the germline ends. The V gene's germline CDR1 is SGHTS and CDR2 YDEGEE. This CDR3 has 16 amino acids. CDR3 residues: CASSPWEQGGTGELFF. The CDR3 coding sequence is TGTGCCAGCAGCCCCTGGGAACAGGGCGGCACCGGGGAGCTGTTTTTT.

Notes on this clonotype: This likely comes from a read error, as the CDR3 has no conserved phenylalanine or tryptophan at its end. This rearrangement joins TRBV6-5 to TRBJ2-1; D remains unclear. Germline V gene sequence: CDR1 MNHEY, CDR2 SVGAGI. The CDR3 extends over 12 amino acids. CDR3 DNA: TGTACCAGGAGAAACTATTACAGTGAGCAGTTCATC. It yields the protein CTRRNYYSEQFI.

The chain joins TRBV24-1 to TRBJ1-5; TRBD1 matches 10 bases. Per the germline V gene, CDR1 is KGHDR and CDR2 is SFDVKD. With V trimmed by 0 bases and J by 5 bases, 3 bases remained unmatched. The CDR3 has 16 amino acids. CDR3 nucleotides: TGTGCCACCAGTGATTTGGTTGGACAGGGGGATCAGCCCCAGCATTTT. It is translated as CATSDLVGQGDQPQHF.

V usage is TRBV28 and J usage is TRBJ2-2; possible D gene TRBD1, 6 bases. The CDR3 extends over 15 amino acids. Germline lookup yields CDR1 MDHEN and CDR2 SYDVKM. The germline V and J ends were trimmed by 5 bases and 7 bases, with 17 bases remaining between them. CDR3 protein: CASSVGAGHVGELFF. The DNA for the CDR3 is TGTGCCAGCAGTGTGGGGGCTGGTCACGTCGGGGAGCTGTTTTTT.

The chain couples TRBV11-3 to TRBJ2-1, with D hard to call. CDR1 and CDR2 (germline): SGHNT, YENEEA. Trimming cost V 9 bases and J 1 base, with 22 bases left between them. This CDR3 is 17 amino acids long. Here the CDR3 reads CARSLGFGGLSYNEQFF. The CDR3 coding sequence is TGTGCCAGGAGTTTAGGGTTCGGTGGGCTTTCCTACAATGAGCAGTTCTTC.

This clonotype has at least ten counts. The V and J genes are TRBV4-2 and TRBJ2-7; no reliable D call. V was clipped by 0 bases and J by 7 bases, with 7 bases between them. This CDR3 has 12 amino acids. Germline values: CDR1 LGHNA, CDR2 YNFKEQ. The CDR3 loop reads CASSQEMGEQYF. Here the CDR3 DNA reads TGTGCCAGCAGCCAAGAGATGGGAGAGCAGTACTTC.

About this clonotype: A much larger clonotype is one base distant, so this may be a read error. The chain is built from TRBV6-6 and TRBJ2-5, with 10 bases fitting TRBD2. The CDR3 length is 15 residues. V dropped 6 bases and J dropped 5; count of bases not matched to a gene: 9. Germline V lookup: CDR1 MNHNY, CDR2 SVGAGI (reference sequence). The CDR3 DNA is TGTGCCAGCAGCAGAGCGGGAGGGCCGGAGGAGACCCAGTACTTC. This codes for CASSRAGGPEETQYF.

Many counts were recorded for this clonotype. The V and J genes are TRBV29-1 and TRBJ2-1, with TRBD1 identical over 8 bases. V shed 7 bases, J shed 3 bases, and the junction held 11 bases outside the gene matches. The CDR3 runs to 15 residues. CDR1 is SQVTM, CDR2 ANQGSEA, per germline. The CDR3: CSAHFPGGGYNEQFF. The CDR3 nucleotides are TGCAGCGCTCACTTCCCAGGGGGCGGCTACAATGAGCAGTTCTTC.